The rows below give T cell receptor beta chains drawn from one sample of a study of cytomegalovirus exposure and HLA in healthy donors. Measured with immunoSEQ multiplex PCR; TCRdb has only the in-frame clones, and not every one. Found here are 100,000 to 150,000 clones, 87% of them singletons; the top ten hold around 5.5%. Material for sequencing was PBMCs. All receptors derive from a woman aged 30 to 39 in good health and CMV-seronegative. The CDR3 runs from the conserved cysteine through the conserved F or W. Fields, in order: V gene, J gene, D gene, CDR3 DNA, CDR3 protein. A D gene is named only where the DNA matches it firmly.

TRBV20-1,TRBJ1-2,NA,TGCAGTGCTTTACAGCCACGCGGCTACACCTTC,CSALQPRGYTF
TRBV9,TRBJ1-2,TRBD1,TGTGCCAGCAGCGTTACACAGGGGGCAGGCTATGGCTACACCTTC,CASSVTQGAGYGYTF
TRBV7-8,TRBJ1-5,TRBD1,TGTGCCAGCAGCAAAGACAGGGGGCCTAGTCAGCCCCAGCATTTT,CASSKDRGPSQPQHF
TRBV6-1,TRBJ1-4,TRBD1,TGTGCCAGCAGTGATGTAGGGGGCGGTGAAAAACTGTTTTTT,CASSDVGGGEKLFF
TRBV4-3,TRBJ1-1,TRBD1,TGCGCCAGCAGCCAGACAGGGGTGAGGAACACTGAAGCTTTCTTT,CASSQTGVRNTEAFF
TRBV5-1,TRBJ1-2,TRBD1,TGCGCCAGCAGCTTGTCCCGGCGGACAGGGGGCGATGGCTACACCTTC,CASSLSRRTGGDGYTF
TRBV19,TRBJ2-5,TRBD1,TGTGCCAGTAGTCTCCGGTTTAGATCAGGGACAGGGGTAGAGACCCAGTACTTC,CASSLRFRSGTGVETQYF
TRBV5-5,TRBJ2-7,NA,TGTGCCAGCAGCTTGTTGGCAGGAGGAGGCCACGAGCAGTACTTC,CASSLLAGGGHEQYF
TRBV7-2,TRBJ2-5,TRBD2,TGTGCCAGCAGCCTGGGACTAGCGCGATCCCAAGAGACCCAGTACTTC,CASSLGLARSQETQYF
TRBV2,TRBJ1-5,TRBD1,TGTGCCAGCAGTCCCCGGGACTCTGGACAGGGACAGCCCCAGCATTTT,CASSPRDSGQGQPQHF
TRBV4-3,TRBJ2-7,NA,TGCGCCAGCAGCCCCGAGGGGGACCCCTACGAGCAGTACTTC,CASSPEGDPYEQYF
TRBV6-4,TRBJ2-2,NA,TGTGCCAGCAGTGAGGGGGGGCAGACGAACACCGGGGAGCTGTTTTTT,CASSEGGQTNTGELFF